The 27 T cell receptor beta chains listed next were all sequenced from one sample in a study of T cell responses to AZD1222 COVID-19 vaccine. Profiling relied on immunoSEQ multiplex PCR, and the TCRdb table lists in-frame clones only, not all of them. Of about 94,000 clones listed, 85% are singletons. Material: peripheral blood, obtained 28 days after the second AZD1222 dose. The source of these receptors is an adult who received the AZD1222 COVID-19 vaccine.

The CDR3 region is CASTNPRGQGANEQFF. CDR3 coding DNA: TGTGCCAGTACCAACCCCCGGGGACAGGGGGCGAATGAGCAGTTCTTC. This chain links TRBV19 with TRBJ2-1; 12 bases are a match to TRBD1. CDR3 length equals 16 residues. CDR1 and CDR2 (germline): LNHDA, SQIVND (reference sequence). Germline trimming cut 7 bases from V and 7 bases from J; bases unmatched to any gene: 11.

This chain joins TRBV14 and TRBJ2-7; D gene uncertain. V lost 4 bases and J lost 1, with 14 bases in between. From germline, CDR1 is SGHDN and CDR2 FVKESK. The CDR3 spans 15 residues. CDR3 residues: CASSPVTWGSYEQYF. The CDR3 coding sequence is TGTGCCAGCAGCCCAGTGACTTGGGGATCCTACGAGCAGTACTTC.

CDR3 sequence reads: CAISMVGYNEQFF. Written as DNA, the CDR3 is TGTGCCATCAGCATGGTAGGGTACAATGAGCAGTTCTTC. The V gene is TRBV10-3, the J gene TRBJ2-1; D is uncertain. V was clipped by 6 bases and J by 4 bases, with 10 bases between them. From germline, CDR1 is ENHRY and CDR2 SYGVKD. The CDR3 is 13 residues long.

This chain connects TRBV3-1 (or the pseudogene TRBV3-2) to TRBJ2-2; 8 nucleotides align to TRBD1. The germline V gene has CDR1 LGHDT and CDR2 YNNKEL (reference sequence). V lost 4 bases to trimming and J lost 5 bases; unmatched junction nucleotides: 3. This CDR3 comprises 14 residues. In DNA form, the CDR3 reads TGTGCCAGCAGCCGACGACAGGGGACCGGGGAGCTGTTTTTT. This translates into CASSRRQGTGELFF.

V gene TRBV4-1 combines with J gene TRBJ2-1; no reliable D call. The ends were cut back, 3 bases at V and 13 bases at J, with 10 bases in the middle. Germline CDR1 MGHRA, CDR2 YSYEKL. The CDR3 is made up of 11 amino acids. The DNA for the CDR3 is TGCGCCAGCAGCCATTCCGTTCTTCAGTTCTTC. This sequence encodes CASSHSVLQFF.

This chain uses TRBV6-1 with TRBJ2-3; D ambiguous. The CDR3 loop spans 15 amino acids. The germline CDR1 and CDR2 sequences are MNHNS and SASEGT. With 1 base removed from V and 6 bases from J, the gap between germline ends came to 14 bases. The DNA of the CDR3 is TGTGCCAGCAGTGAAGTTATAGTAGGGCAGGATACGCAGTATTTT. Protein sequence: CASSEVIVGQDTQYF.

The chain joins TRBV6-2 or TRBV6-3 to TRBJ2-7, with 9 bases matching TRBD2. Germline V CDR1 and CDR2: MNHEY, SVGEGT. V trimming: 6 bases; J trimming: 5 bases; junction bases outside the gene matches: 17. This CDR3 is built from 17 residues. The CDR3 bases are TGTGCCAGCAGCCCCGAAGGGCGGGAGGGCCCTTGGGACGAGCAGTACTTC. The encoded protein is CASSPEGREGPWDEQYF.

This chain joins TRBV15 and TRBJ2-7, with D unclear. Germline values: CDR1 LNHNV, CDR2 YYDKDF (reference sequence). The CDR3 extends over 14 amino acids. V shed 0 bases and J shed 9 bases, with 15 bases lying between them. The CDR3 DNA sequence: TGTGCCACCAGCAGAGATCGGGCGGCCCGCTGGCAGTACTTC. Its translation: CATSRDRAARWQYF. Using reference TRBV15 and TRBJ2-7 for the parts outside the CDR3, the full variable domain is DAMVIQNPRYQVTQFGKPVTLSCSQTLNHNVMYWYQQKSSQAPKLLFHYYDKDFNNEADTPDNFQSRRPNTSFCFLDIRSPGLGDTAMYLCATSRDRAARWQYFGPGTRLTVT.

The gene calls are TRBV2 and TRBJ1-2, with D possibly being TRBD1 (6 bases). V was cut by 6 bases and J by 2 bases, with 16 bases left in between. Germline lookup yields CDR1 SNHLY and CDR2 FYNNEI. The CDR3 totals 15 residues. The CDR3 loop reads CASRETGRPNYGYTF. The CDR3 bases are TGTGCCAGCAGAGAGACAGGCCGACCAAACTATGGCTACACCTTC. The full variable domain, with the rest looked up from reference TRBV2 and TRBJ1-2, is EPEVTQTPSHQVTQMGQEVILRCVPISNHLYFYWYRQILGQKVEFLVSFYNNEISEKSEIFDDQFSVERPDGSNFTLKIRSTKLEDSAMYFCASRETGRPNYGYTFGSGTRLTVV.

This clone has a single count. CDR3 region: CASSLSASGRTDTQYF. CDR3 sequence (DNA): TGTGCCAGCAGCTTATCGGCTAGCGGGCGCACAGATACGCAGTATTTT. The chain combines TRBV7-3 with TRBJ2-3, with 8 nucleotides matching TRBD2. V dropped 2 bases and J dropped 1; count of bases not matched to a gene: 5. The length of the CDR3 is 16 residues. Germline CDR1 reads SGHTA; CDR2 reads FQGTGA. The full variable domain, its missing parts supplied by reference TRBV7-3 and TRBJ2-3, is GAGVSQTPSNKVTEKGKYVELRCDPISGHTALYWYRQSLGQGPEFLIYFQGTGAADDSGLPNDRFFAVRPEGSVSTLKIQRTERGDSAVYLCASSLSASGRTDTQYFGPGTRLTVL.

The V and J genes are TRBV5-1 and TRBJ1-4; D not resolved. Germline loops: CDR1 SGHRS, CDR2 YFSETQ. Trimming removed 0 bases at V and 8 bases at J, with 11 bases between. The CDR3 runs 14 residues. CDR3 DNA sequence: TGCGCCAGCAGCTTGGGGCAAAGCGGCGAAAAACTGTTTTTT. Translation: CASSLGQSGEKLFF.

The gene calls are TRBV2 and TRBJ1-1; no clear D. The germline gives CDR1 SNHLY, CDR2 FYNNEI. The CDR3 runs 13 residues. V gave up 0 bases and J gave up 11 bases, with 13 bases separating them. The CDR3 loop reads CASSEAVGRRAFF. The CDR3 region has the DNA TGTGCCAGCAGTGAAGCGGTCGGCCGCCGGGCTTTCTTT. Complete variable domain (other parts from reference TRBV2 and TRBJ1-1): EPEVTQTPSHQVTQMGQEVILRCVPISNHLYFYWYRQILGQKVEFLVSFYNNEISEKSEIFDDQFSVERPDGSNFTLKIRSTKLEDSAMYFCASSEAVGRRAFFGQGTRLTVV.

V is TRBV2 and J is TRBJ1-1; D unclear. CDR3 size: 13 residues. Trimming stripped 0 bases from V and 6 bases from J, with 8 bases between. Germline-derived CDR1 and CDR2 are SNHLY and FYNNEI. CDR3 bases: TGTGCCAGCAGTGAAGCGGAGCGCGCTGAAGCTTTCTTT. Translating it yields CASSEAERAEAFF.

The chain carries TRBV19 and TRBJ1-2; possible D gene TRBD1, 5 bases. CDR3 size: 12 residues. V was cut by 4 bases and J by 8 bases, with 11 bases left in between. The germline CDR1 and CDR2 sequences are LNHDA and SQIVND (reference sequence). The CDR3 here is CASSTHRGGYTF. The CDR3 DNA follows: TGTGCCAGTAGTACCCATCGGGGGGGCTACACCTTC.

This rearrangement joins TRBV7-9 to TRBJ2-7; D uncertain. Trimming took 5 bases from V and 2 from J, leaving 7 bases between them. The CDR3 extends over 12 amino acids. Germline V CDR1 and CDR2: SEHNR, FQNEAQ (reference sequence). This CDR3 reads CASSVRPYEQYF. CDR3 nucleotide sequence: TGTGCCAGCAGCGTAAGACCCTACGAGCAGTACTTC.

V usage is TRBV20-1 and J usage is TRBJ1-1; no definite D call. The CDR3 extends over 15 amino acids. In germline, CDR1 is DFQATT, CDR2 SNEGSKA (reference sequence). The V end was cut by 3 bases, the J end by 3 bases, with 17 bases between. DNA of the CDR3: TGCAGTGCTAGTAAGGTTGGAGGGTGGTACACTGAAGCTTTCTTT. This codes for CSASKVGGWYTEAFF.

The chain recombines TRBV7-8 with TRBJ2-7; D is unresolved. V was trimmed by 2 bases and J by 1 base, leaving 9 bases between them. Per germline, CDR1 SGHVS and CDR2 FQNEAQ. CDR3 length equals 14 residues. In DNA, the CDR3 is TGTGCCAGCAGCTTATTAGACGGGTCCTACGAGCAGTACTTC. It encodes CASSLLDGSYEQYF.

The rearrangement joins TRBV6-5 to TRBJ1-1; D ambiguous. Per germline, CDR1 MNHEY and CDR2 SVGAGI. With 7 bases removed from V and 3 bases from J, the gap between germline ends came to 9 bases. CDR3 size: 12 residues. The CDR3, as DNA: TGTGCCAGCAATCTCGGCTACACTGAAGCTTTCTTT. It translates to CASNLGYTEAFF.

The chain recombines TRBV6-5 with TRBJ2-1; weak D call: TRBD1 (5 bases). Trimming shortened V by 7 bases and J by 2 bases, and 9 bases separated the two germline ends. The CDR3 loop spans 13 amino acids. Germline V gene lookup returns CDR1 MNHEY and CDR2 SVGAGI. The CDR3 region is CASTSGPYNEQFF. CDR3 sequence (DNA): TGTGCCAGCACATCAGGGCCCTACAATGAGCAGTTCTTC.

This chain uses TRBV19 with TRBJ2-2, with 9 nucleotides matching TRBD1. CDR3 size: 16 residues. The trim removed 6 bases at V and 5 bases at J, leaving 10 bases unmatched. Germline lookup yields CDR1 LNHDA and CDR2 SQIVND (reference sequence). The CDR3 region is CASSPRTGVLTGELFF. The CDR3 DNA sequence: TGTGCCAGTAGCCCTAGGACAGGGGTTTTGACCGGGGAGCTGTTTTTT.

This chain connects TRBV11-3 to TRBJ2-3, with TRBD1 matching over 10 bases. This CDR3 comprises 15 residues. Germline-derived CDR1 and CDR2 are SGHNT and YENEEA. Unmatched junction bases numbered 9, after V lost 8 bases and J lost 4 bases. The CDR3 sequence is CASARGTGESDTQYF. DNA of the CDR3: TGTGCCAGCGCTAGGGGGACAGGGGAATCAGATACGCAGTATTTT.

The chain is built from TRBV18 and TRBJ2-1, with D unclear. This CDR3 has 14 amino acids. Germline V CDR1 and CDR2: KGHSH, LQKENI. V lost 1 base, J lost 0 bases, and 4 bases lay in between. The CDR3 here is CASSPLSSYNEQFF. In DNA, the CDR3 is TGTGCCAGCTCACCACTGAGCTCCTACAATGAGCAGTTCTTC.

The rearrangement uses TRBV4-2 and TRBJ1-1; tentatively, D is TRBD1 (6 bases). The CDR3 is 15 residues long. The V gene's germline CDR1 is LGHNA and CDR2 YNFKEQ. Trimming stripped 1 base from V and 4 bases from J, with 13 bases between. The CDR3 DNA sequence: TGTGCCAGCAGCCAAGTGACCGGACAGTTCACTGAAGCTTTCTTT. It is translated as CASSQVTGQFTEAFF.

V and J are TRBV7-2 and TRBJ2-1; 8 bases are shared with TRBD2. Trimming removed 0 bases from V and 3 bases from J; junction bases left unmatched: 7. CDR3 length: 17 residues. Germline CDR1 and CDR2: SGHTA and FQGNSA. Here the CDR3 DNA reads TGTGCCAGCAGCTTAGCGCCGGGACTAGTTGGCTACAATGAGCAGTTCTTC. It codes for CASSLAPGLVGYNEQFF.

The chain carries TRBV7-2 and TRBJ2-1, with 7 bases aligning to TRBD2. Germline V CDR1 and CDR2: SGHTA, FQGNSA. The CDR3 is 15 amino acids. V trimming: 1 base; J trimming: 8 bases; junction bases outside the gene matches: 8. The CDR3 DNA follows: TGTGCCAGCAGCTTAGTCGAGACTAGCCCGTATGAGCAGTTCTTC. It encodes CASSLVETSPYEQFF.

The genes are TRBV11-2 and TRBJ2-7; 16 bases map to TRBD2. The CDR3 runs 17 residues. Germline V gene lookup returns CDR1 SGHAT and CDR2 FQNNGV. J was trimmed by 3 bases and V by 7 bases; bases with no gene match: 9. Written as DNA, the CDR3 is TGTGCCAGCAACAAAGGGACTAGCGGGAGGGCCCTCTACGAGCAGTACTTC. This codes for CASNKGTSGRALYEQYF.

The rearrangement links TRBV3-1 (or the pseudogene TRBV3-2) to TRBJ2-7, with 12 bases fitting TRBD1. CDR3 length: 19 amino acids. Germline V gene lookup returns CDR1 LGHDT and CDR2 YNNKEL (reference sequence). The ends lost 5 bases at V and 2 bases at J; junction bases unmatched: 16. CDR3 region: CASSTPGQGAVAEPYEQYF. The CDR3 DNA follows: TGTGCCAGCAGCACACCGGGACAGGGGGCTGTTGCGGAACCCTACGAGCAGTACTTC.